A selection of T cell receptor beta chains follows, all from one sample in a study of T cells in localized non-small cell lung cancer. Generated by immunoSEQ multiplex PCR, the TCRdb table keeps only in-frame clones and is missing some. The sample contains about 70,000 clones, 86% of which appear only once. The starting material was peripheral blood, obtained before any cancer treatment. These receptors were obtained from a male donor aged 60 or over with stage III squamous cell lung carcinoma. Both conserved end residues are part of each CDR3. Each record gives: J gene, clone size, V gene, CDR3 protein. Clone size is not always given. Where it is, it says once, few, many or a class for expanded clones.

J: TRBJ1-6
size: .
V: TRBV5-4
CDR3: CASRRAVNSPLHF

J: TRBJ2-4
size: .
V: TRBV6-6
CDR3: CASSYLGQGIQYF

J: TRBJ1-2
size: .
V: TRBV5-6
CDR3: CASSSTGESGYTF

J: TRBJ1-1
size: once
V: TRBV19
CDR3: CASSTPGHLTEAFF

J: TRBJ1-1
size: .
V: TRBV5-1
CDR3: CASSFSANTEAFF

J: TRBJ2-1
size: .
V: TRBV30
CDR3: CAWSVGLPANNEQFF

J: TRBJ2-3
size: .
V: TRBV7-2
CDR3: CASSHKRGGLSDTQYF

J: TRBJ2-1
size: .
V: TRBV6-5
CDR3: CASSYRAPLGNEQFF

J: TRBJ2-7
size: .
V: TRBV19
CDR3: CASGKALGYEQYF

J: TRBJ2-7
size: .
V: TRBV7-2
CDR3: CASSTSGGRPSYEQYF

J: TRBJ1-6
size: .
V: TRBV10-3
CDR3: CAISASQGNNSPLHF

J: TRBJ1-1
size: few
V: TRBV5-6
CDR3: CASSLGDTEAFF

J: TRBJ1-2
size: .
V: TRBV5-6
CDR3: CASSVGWGTVYGYTF

J: TRBJ2-2
size: few
V: TRBV5-4
CDR3: CASSRRTGGVSTGELFF

J: TRBJ2-3
size: .
V: TRBV5-6
CDR3: CASSLVGADTQYF

J: TRBJ1-1
size: .
V: TRBV9
CDR3: CASSVAVNTEAFF

J: TRBJ2-7
size: .
V: TRBV29-1
CDR3: CSVGTGVGYEQYF

J: TRBJ2-1
size: once
V: TRBV25-1
CDR3: CASREYRNEQFF

J: TRBJ2-3
size: once
V: TRBV28
CDR3: CASSSPDTDTQYF

J: TRBJ1-1
size: .
V: TRBV30
CDR3: CAWTARVDSVAFF

J: TRBJ2-2
size: .
V: TRBV19
CDR3: CASAWGKAGGRTGELFF

J: TRBJ1-4
size: .
V: TRBV6-6
CDR3: CASSSGQGRNEKLFF